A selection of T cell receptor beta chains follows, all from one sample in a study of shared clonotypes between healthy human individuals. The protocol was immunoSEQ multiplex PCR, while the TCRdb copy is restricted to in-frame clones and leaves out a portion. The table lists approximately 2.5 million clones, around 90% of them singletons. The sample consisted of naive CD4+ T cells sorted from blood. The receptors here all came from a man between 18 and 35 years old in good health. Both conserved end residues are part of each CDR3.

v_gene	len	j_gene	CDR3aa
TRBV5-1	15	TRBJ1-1	CASSPGQVKDTEAFF
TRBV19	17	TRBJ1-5	CASSIGTGLYSNQPQHF
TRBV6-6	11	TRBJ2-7	CASREAGEQYF
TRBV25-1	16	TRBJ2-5	CASSEYGGGNLGTQYF
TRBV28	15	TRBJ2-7	CASSFWAGGSYEQYF
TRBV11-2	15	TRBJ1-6	CASSLDPGGLSPLHF
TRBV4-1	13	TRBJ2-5	CASSQGRRETQYF
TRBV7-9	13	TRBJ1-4	CASSLQGREKLFF
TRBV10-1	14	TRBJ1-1	CASQEDSASREAFF
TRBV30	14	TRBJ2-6	CAWSPGAGANVLTF
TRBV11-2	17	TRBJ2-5	CASSQNIYSLGQETQYF
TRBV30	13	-	CAWSRGATYEQYF
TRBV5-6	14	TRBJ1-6	CASSFGRGGSPLHF
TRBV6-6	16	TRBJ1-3	CASIQAVWGAGNTIYF
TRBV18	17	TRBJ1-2	CASSAFTGGRAIDGYTF
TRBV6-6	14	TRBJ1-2	CASSQTGQGDGYTF
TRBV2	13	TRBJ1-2	CAATGQTNYGYTF